A selection of T cell receptor beta chains follows, all from one sample in a study of graft-versus-host responses after intestinal transplantation. Clones were sequenced by immunoSEQ multiplex PCR, and TCRdb holds only the in-frame ones, with some missing. The sample shows 40,000 or so clones, around 87% of them seen only once. The specimen was ileum tissue, collected approximately 210 days after intestinal transplant. The receptors derive from a human patient who received an intestinal transplant, so some T cells may come from the graft donor. Both conserved end residues are part of each CDR3. Each record gives: J gene, V gene, clone size, D gene, CDR3 DNA, CDR3 protein. A D gene is named only where the DNA matches it firmly. Part of the rows lack a size; the others show once, few, many or a class for expanded clones.

TRBJ1-1 TRBV28 - - TGTGCCAGCAGTCCAAACCCCGCAGAGCTGAACACTGAAGCTTTCTTT CASSPNPAELNTEAFF
TRBJ2-1 TRBV5-1 few TRBD2 TGCGCCAGCAGCTTGGAGCGGGGGGGCTCCTACAATGAGCAGTTCTTC CASSLERGGSYNEQFF
TRBJ2-3 TRBV5-4 - - TGTGCCCTCGGGCAGGGAACAGATACGCAGTATTTT CALGQGTDTQYF
TRBJ2-3 TRBV10-3 few - TGTGCCATCAGTGATCGGCAGCGGGCAGATACGCAGTATTTT CAISDRQRADTQYF
TRBJ1-2 TRBV2 - - TGTGCCAGCAGCTTCATGAGGTTGGGGTTCCCTGGCTACACCTTC CASSFMRLGFPGYTF
TRBJ1-4 TRBV28 - - TGTGCCAGCAGTTCGGGGGGCGCTGCAACTAATGAAAAACTGTTTTTT CASSSGGAATNEKLFF
TRBJ2-7 TRBV4-2 - TRBD2 TGTGCCAGCAGCCAAGTAGGGACTAGCGGCTACGAGCAGTACTTC CASSQVGTSGYEQYF
TRBJ2-3 TRBV30 - - TGTGCCTGGAGTGTAGGGCAGATCACAGATACGCAGTATTTT CAWSVGQITDTQYF
TRBJ2-7 TRBV28 - TRBD2 TGTGCCAGCAGTTTGGTCGGGGGGGGGCTAATTTCCTACGAGCAGTACTTC CASSLVGGGLISYEQYF
TRBJ2-1 TRBV6-6 few TRBD2 TGTGCCAGCAGTGCCCATAGCGGGAGGGCGGGGAATGAGCAGTTCTTC CASSAHSGRAGNEQFF
TRBJ1-6 TRBV9 - TRBD1 TGTGCCAGCAGCGTAGGTTCGGTGGGGACAGGGTATAATTCACCCCTCCACTTT CASSVGSVGTGYNSPLHF
TRBJ2-5 TRBV4-1 few TRBD2 TGCGCCAGCAGCCAAGCGGGGGGGCCACCGGAGACCCAGTACTTC CASSQAGGPPETQYF
TRBJ2-1 TRBV2 few - TGTGCCAGCAGCCCTTTACTGGGGACACAGTACAATGAGCAGTTCTTC CASSPLLGTQYNEQFF
TRBJ2-2 TRBV7-9 - TRBD1 TGTGCCAGCAGGTCTGACAGGGGGAACACCGGGGAGCTGTTTTTT CASRSDRGNTGELFF
TRBJ2-7 TRBV2 - - TGTGCCAGCAGCCGGACTGGGGAGCAGTACTTC CASSRTGEQYF
TRBJ1-1 TRBV5-1 once - TGCGCCAGCAGGTTAGAGAACAAGGAAACTTTCTTT CASRLENKETFF
TRBJ2-7 TRBV4-2 - - TGTGCCAGCAGCCAAGGGCTAGCGCTGGGCGAGCAGTACTTC CASSQGLALGEQYF
TRBJ2-7 TRBV15 few - TGTGCCACCAGCAGAGGGGGGTCCCAGCCCTACGAGCAGTACTTC CATSRGGSQPYEQYF
TRBJ2-7 TRBV27 once TRBD1 TGTGCCAGCAGTTTCTGGACAGGGGGGGTCTACGAGCAGTACTTC CASSFWTGGVYEQYF
TRBJ2-1 TRBV5-4 once - TGTGCCAGCAGCTTGGGTAGATCCTACAATGAGCAGTTCTTC CASSLGRSYNEQFF